A single sample gave rise to the 27 T cell receptor beta chains below, sequenced in a study of OX40 agonist ivuxolimab in advanced cancers. Method: immunoSEQ multiplex PCR; TCRdb's copy keeps in-frame clones and lacks some. The sample records over 70,000 clones, 88% being singletons. Sequences were derived from CD4+ or CD8+ T cells sorted from blood, sampled in a trial of the OX40 agonist ivuxolimab. These receptors came from an adult with an advanced solid tumor such as melanoma, head and neck, liver or kidney cancer.

The chain combines TRBV6-6 with TRBJ1-1; D possibly corresponds to TRBD1 (5 bases). Per the germline V gene, CDR1 is MNHNY and CDR2 is SVGAGI (reference sequence). Trimming left V 5 bases short and J 1 base short, with 5 bases between. The CDR3 is 12 amino acids. The CDR3 loop reads CASSDRNTEAFF. The CDR3 coding sequence is TGTGCCAGCAGTGACAGGAACACTGAAGCTTTCTTT.

V is TRBV19 and J is TRBJ1-5; 9 bases line up with TRBD1. The CDR3 length is 16 residues. In germline, CDR1 is LNHDA, CDR2 SQIVND (reference sequence). The V and J ends lost 5 bases and 4 bases, in that order; junction bases with no gene match: 9. In DNA form, the CDR3 reads TGTGCCAGTAGTGGTTCGGGGACAGGGTGGAATCAGCCCCAGCATTTT. Translation: CASSGSGTGWNQPQHF.

The rearrangement joins TRBV4-3 to TRBJ1-2, with a tentative D call TRBD1 (5 bases). CDR3 size: 13 residues. Germline CDR1 LGHNA, CDR2 YSLEER. The V gene lost 1 base and the J gene lost 7 bases, with 10 bases spanning the gap. CDR3 DNA sequence: TGCGCCAGCAGCCAAGTGGGGCAGGGTGGCTACACCTTC. Translating gives CASSQVGQGGYTF.

This chain uses TRBV6-6 with TRBJ2-7, with D uncertain. This CDR3 has 13 residues. V was clipped by 0 bases and J by 3 bases, with 6 bases between them. Germline assignment: CDR1 MNHNY and CDR2 SVGAGI (reference sequence). CDR3 amino acids: CASSYSTGYEQYF. CDR3 DNA: TGTGCCAGCAGTTACTCGACCGGCTACGAGCAGTACTTC.

The V call is TRBV11-2, the J call TRBJ2-5; the match to TRBD1 covers 9 bases. V was clipped by 5 bases and J by 6 bases; unmatched bases: 7. The CDR3 extends over 14 amino acids. Germline V gene data show CDR1 as SGHAT and CDR2 as FQNNGV. The CDR3 reads CASSQTTGGKTQYF. The CDR3 DNA reads TGTGCCAGCAGCCAAACGACAGGGGGAAAGACCCAGTACTTC.

This sequence joins TRBV5-6 and TRBJ2-5; D possibly uses TRBD1 or TRBD2 (6 bases each). Germline CDR1 SGHDT, CDR2 YYEEEE. This CDR3 is 18 amino acids long. With 2 bases removed from V and 5 bases from J, the gap between germline ends came to 25 bases. DNA of the CDR3: TGTGCCAGCAGCTTAACCGAAAGTCGGGGGCCGGGAGTTGAGACCCAGTACTTC. It is translated as CASSLTESRGPGVETQYF.

V and J are TRBV7-8 and TRBJ2-5; D could derive from TRBD1 or TRBD2 (5 bases each). Germline CDR1 reads SGHVS; CDR2 reads FQNEAQ. V lost 2 bases, J lost 1 base, and 11 bases lay in between. The CDR3 length is 15 residues. The CDR3 bases are TGTGCCAGCAGCTTAAATTGGGGGACCCAAGAGACCCAGTACTTC. It translates to CASSLNWGTQETQYF. The full variable domain, completed using reference TRBV7-8 and TRBJ2-5, is GAGVSQSPRYKVAKRGQDVALRCDPISGHVSLFWYQQALGQGPEFLTYFQNEAQLDKSGLPSDRFFAERPEGSVSTLKIQRTQQEDSAVYLCASSLNWGTQETQYFGPGTRLLVL.

The chain has TRBV9 and TRBJ1-4, with 8 bases that match TRBD1. Germline V gives CDR1 SGDLS, CDR2 YYNGEE. The CDR3 has 15 residues. Losses at the gene ends were 3 bases for V and 7 bases for J; bases not matched to a gene: 8. CDR3 region: CASSERQGRGEKLFF. The CDR3 region has the DNA TGTGCCAGCAGCGAGAGACAGGGGCGGGGTGAAAAACTGTTTTTT.

A single count supports this clone. The CDR3 reads CASSEVFAGFTDTQYF. The CDR3 DNA is TGTGCCAGCAGTGAAGTCTTCGCCGGATTCACAGATACGCAGTATTTT. The V call is TRBV25-1, the J call TRBJ2-3; D remains ambiguous. The CDR3 extends over 16 amino acids. Germline assignment: CDR1 MGHDK and CDR2 SYGVNS. Trimming removed 2 bases from V and 2 bases from J, with 14 bases in between.

The chain recombines TRBV14 with TRBJ1-1; D might be TRBD1 (6 bases). The germline gives CDR1 SGHDN, CDR2 FVKESK. Trimming removed 7 bases from V and 4 bases from J, with 19 bases in between. The CDR3 loop spans 15 amino acids. The CDR3 loop is CASTLLRTGFTEAFF. The CDR3, as DNA: TGTGCCAGCACCCTCCTACGAACAGGGTTCACTGAAGCTTTCTTT.

A few counts support this clone. V is TRBV5-5 and J is TRBJ1-5, with 8 bases fitting TRBD1. The CDR3 spans 14 residues. Germline V CDR1 and CDR2: SGHKS, YYEKEE (reference sequence). J gave up 7 bases and V 1 base, and 4 bases lay outside the gene matches. The CDR3: CASSLRQGNQPQHF. The CDR3 DNA reads TGTGCCAGCAGCTTGAGACAGGGGAACCAGCCCCAGCATTTT.

The CDR3 DNA reads as TGTGCCAGCAGCTATAAAACGGCAGGGTGGGGGAACACTGAAGCTTTCTTT. Translated, it gives CASSYKTAGWGNTEAFF. V usage is TRBV7-6 and J usage is TRBJ1-1; maybe TRBD1 (5 bases). With 4 bases removed from V and 1 base from J, the gap between germline ends came to 19 bases. Germline V gene lookup returns CDR1 SGHVS and CDR2 FNYEAQ. This CDR3 contains 17 residues.

The rearrangement uses TRBV4-2 and TRBJ2-5, with D perhaps given as TRBD1 or TRBD2 (5 bases each). The assigned J gene may be wrong: the sequence end matches TRBJ2-7 better. Germline CDR1 is LGHNA and CDR2 is YNFKEQ. The CDR3 length is 16 residues. The CDR3: CASSQLSGTNTYEQYF. The CDR3 nucleotides read TGTGCCAGCAGCCAACTTTCCGGGACGAATACCTACGAGCAGTACTTC.

J is TRBJ2-7 and V is TRBV6-6, with 8 nucleotides matching TRBD2. Germline V CDR1 and CDR2: MNHNY, SVGAGI (reference sequence). The trim removed 7 bases at V and 7 bases at J, leaving 15 bases unmatched. This CDR3 is 15 amino acids long. The CDR3 protein is CASNTFGGAAEEQYF. The CDR3 nucleotides are TGTGCCAGCAATACCTTCGGGGGGGCGGCGGAAGAGCAGTACTTC.

V usage is TRBV4-3 and J usage is TRBJ2-3; TRBD1 or TRBD2 may be the D gene (6 bases each). The germline gives CDR1 LGHNA, CDR2 YSLEER. This CDR3 spans 14 amino acids. Trimming shortened V by 4 bases and J by 1 base, and 9 bases separated the two germline ends. CDR3 loop: CASSLRGRTDTQYF. The DNA of the CDR3 is TGCGCCAGCAGCCTACGGGGGCGCACAGATACGCAGTATTTT.

The genes are TRBV29-1 and TRBJ2-5; perhaps D is TRBD1 or TRBD2 (5 bases each). CDR3 length equals 9 residues. Germline V lookup: CDR1 SQVTM, CDR2 ANQGSEA. Trimming removed 5 bases from V and 9 bases from J, with 7 bases in between. The DNA for the CDR3 is TGCAGCGTTCCGGGACCCCAGTACTTC. Amino acids: CSVPGPQYF.

The gene calls are TRBV6-4 and TRBJ1-3; D unclear. Germline V CDR1 and CDR2: MRHNA, SNTAGT. V was cut by 3 bases and J by 0 bases, with 3 bases left in between. The length of the CDR3 is 13 residues. CDR3 sequence: CASSESSGNTIYF. The CDR3 nucleotides are TGTGCCAGCAGTGAAAGCTCTGGAAACACCATATATTTT.

The chain joins TRBV7-9 to TRBJ1-1; D is unresolved. The CDR3 is 13 amino acids. The V end lost 4 bases, the J end lost 8 bases, and 14 bases lay between the germline ends. CDR1 SEHNR and CDR2 FQNEAQ come from the germline V gene (reference sequence). In nucleotides, the CDR3 is TGTGCCAGCAGCTCCTCGGCCTCGGTCGAAGCTTTCTTT. Encoded protein: CASSSSASVEAFF. Complete variable domain (other parts from reference TRBV7-9 and TRBJ1-1): DTGVSQNPRHKITKRGQNVTFRCDPISEHNRLYWYRQTLGQGPEFLTYFQNEAQLEKSRLLSDRFSAERPKGSFSTLEIQRTEQGDSAMYLCASSSSASVEAFFGQGTRLTVV.

The chain joins TRBV11-2 to TRBJ2-3, with 9 positions matching TRBD1. This CDR3 comprises 16 residues. The junction had 6 bases not matched to a gene; V was cut back by 1 base and J by 4 bases. CDR1 and CDR2 from the germline V gene are SGHAT and FQNNGV. CDR3 sequence reads: CASSLVGQGRADTQYF. The CDR3 DNA is TGTGCCAGCAGCTTAGTCGGACAGGGGAGGGCAGATACGCAGTATTTT.

V is TRBV11-3 and J is TRBJ1-1; 8 positions agree with TRBD1. The CDR3 totals 12 residues. The germline CDR1 and CDR2 sequences are SGHNT and YENEEA. V lost 3 bases, J lost 8 bases, and 2 bases stayed unmatched. CDR3: CASSLNRGEAFF. The CDR3 DNA is TGTGCCAGCAGCTTGAACAGGGGGGAAGCTTTCTTT. The full variable domain, rest sourced from reference TRBV11-3 and TRBJ1-1, is EAGVVQSPRYKIIEKKQPVAFWCNPISGHNTLYWYLQNLGQGPELLIRYENEEAVDDSQLPKDRFSAERLKGVDSTLKIQPAELGDSAVYLCASSLNRGEAFFGQGTRLTVV.

J is TRBJ2-2 and V is TRBV10-2; D is uncertain. V gave up 2 bases and J gave up 5 bases, with 6 bases separating them. The CDR3 totals 13 residues. Germline V gives CDR1 WSHSY, CDR2 SAAADI. The CDR3 nucleotides are TGCGCCAGCAGTGAGCCCCCGACCGGGGAGCTGTTTTTT. This sequence encodes CASSEPPTGELFF.

This clone was seen only once. V is TRBV5-1 and J is TRBJ1-3; possible D gene TRBD1, 6 bases. CDR1 is SGHRS and CDR2 is YFSETQ in the germline V gene. The CDR3 covers 15 residues. The V end lost 0 bases, the J end lost 4 bases, and 11 bases lay between the germline ends. CDR3 sequence (DNA): TGCGCCAGCAGCTTGGTTCAGGGGTCAGGAAACACCATATATTTT. As protein: CASSLVQGSGNTIYF.

The rearrangement links TRBV9 to TRBJ2-3; D gene unclear. Looked up from germline, CDR1 is SGDLS and CDR2 is YYNGEE. This CDR3 region has 15 residues. The V and J ends lost 3 bases and 2 bases respectively, with 13 bases between them. CDR3 DNA: TGTGCCAGCAGCGCACCCCCCGTTTTCACAGATACGCAGTATTTT. Amino acids: CASSAPPVFTDTQYF.

This chain links TRBV11-3 with TRBJ2-7; 8 positions match TRBD1. The germline V gene encodes CDR1 SGHNT and CDR2 YENEEA. The CDR3 sequence is 13 residues long. The trim removed 1 base at V and 6 bases at J, leaving 2 bases unmatched. DNA of the CDR3: TGTGCCAGCAGCTTAGGCCAGGGGGCCGAGCAGTACTTC. Protein product: CASSLGQGAEQYF. The full variable domain, in which reference TRBV11-3 and TRBJ2-7 provide the parts outside the CDR3, is EAGVVQSPRYKIIEKKQPVAFWCNPISGHNTLYWYLQNLGQGPELLIRYENEEAVDDSQLPKDRFSAERLKGVDSTLKIQPAELGDSAVYLCASSLGQGAEQYFGPGTRLTVT.

The genes are TRBV27 and TRBJ2-3; D possibly matches TRBD1 or TRBD2 (5 bases each). Trimming took 2 bases from V and 6 from J, leaving 15 bases between them. Germline loops: CDR1 MNHEY, CDR2 SMNVEV (reference sequence). The CDR3 spans 15 residues. DNA of the CDR3: TGTGCCAGCAGTTTAGGGACGGCGGAAAGTGATACGCAGTATTTT. Encoded protein: CASSLGTAESDTQYF.

V is TRBV5-1 and J is TRBJ2-6; D is unclear. Germline V CDR1 and CDR2: SGHRS, YFSETQ. The V end lost 0 bases, the J end lost 1 base, and 5 bases lay between the germline ends. This CDR3 is 15 amino acids long. CDR3 DNA: TGCGCCAGCAGCTTGGATGGGTCTGGGGCCAACGTCCTGACTTTC. The encoded protein is CASSLDGSGANVLTF. The full variable domain, completed using reference TRBV5-1 and TRBJ2-6, is KAGVTQTPRYLIKTRGQQVTLSCSPISGHRSVSWYQQTPGQGLQFLFEYFSETQRNKGNFPGRFSGRQFSNSRSEMNVSTLELGDSALYLCASSLDGSGANVLTFGAGSRLTVL.

The chain is built from TRBV10-2 and TRBJ1-1; weak D call: TRBD1 (6 bases). Between the trimmed V and J ends, which lost 4 bases and 2 bases, there was a span of 23 bases. Germline V CDR1 and CDR2: WSHSY, SAAADI. The CDR3 sequence is 18 residues long. CDR3 amino acids: CASSVSAGGRILNTEAFF. DNA for the CDR3: TGCGCCAGCAGTGTCTCGGCCGGGGGCCGGATCTTAAACACTGAAGCTTTCTTT.